The clone carrying this TCR beta chain has only a few counts. Antigen: not known. TCRdb passed the 5' RACE reads through MiXCR, listing each CDR3 protein once. This sample carries under 800,000 distinct CDR3 sequences, roughly 20% of them seen once, and the ten largest clones take approximately 4.5%. The source of the sample is a study of identical twins. Study observations and caveats: There was an excess of low generation probability in the out-of-frame alpha sequences that twins shared. Carriage of fewer insertions was seen in abundant cord blood beta clonotypes, whereas memory repertoires showed none.

CDR3 length: 11 residues. Germline V gene data show CDR1 as MNHEY and CDR2 as SMNVEV (reference sequence). V was shortened by 8 bases and J by 12 bases, with 17 bases between the two germline ends. The sample was also linked to a second study, of T cells expressing NK-cell markers. That report notes: Source material for TCR beta repertoires consisted of sorted CD3+CD56+NKG2C+, CD3+CD56+NKG2C- and CD3+CD56-NKG2C+ T cells.

The receptor was isolated from a woman aged 18 to 35 in good health. The sample comprised PBMCs. The V and J genes are TRBV27 and TRBJ2-7; D might be TRBD1 or TRBD2, each matching 5 bases. As DNA, the CDR3 is TGTGCCAGCTGGGGCTTTCCGGGGTGGTACTTC. Protein product: CASWGFPGWYF.